The 6 T cell receptor beta chains below come from one sample, sequenced in a study of CD8+ T cells in alopecia areata. Isolated RNA was reverse transcribed into cDNA used as the sequencing template. Measured with immunoSEQ multiplex PCR; TCRdb has only the in-frame clones, and not every one. The sample consists of around 100,000 clones, 55% of them appearing once. Material for sequencing was CD4+ T cells sorted from blood. The receptors here all came from a human donor in good health.

The rearrangement joins TRBV29-1 to TRBJ2-7, with 13 bases lining up with TRBD2. V trimming: 7 bases; J trimming: 1 base; junction bases outside the gene matches: 10. There are 16 residues in the CDR3. Germline V gene sequence: CDR1 SQVTM, CDR2 ANQGSEA. CDR3: CSAYGLAGEFSYEQYF. The CDR3 DNA reads TGCAGCGCCTACGGACTAGCGGGGGAGTTTTCCTACGAGCAGTACTTC.

The table lists this clone with a few counts. The chain joins TRBV19 to TRBJ1-1; D gene unclear. Trimming removed 4 bases from V and 7 bases from J, with 10 bases in between. This CDR3 has 12 amino acids. Germline values: CDR1 LNHDA, CDR2 SQIVND (reference sequence). The CDR3 region has the DNA TGTGCCAGTAGTAGTCCCCCGTTTGAAGCTTTCTTT. It is translated as CASSSPPFEAFF. Drawing the rest from reference TRBV19 and TRBJ1-1, the complete variable domain is DGGITQSPKYLFRKEGQNVTLSCEQNLNHDAMYWYRQDPGQGLRLIYYSQIVNDFQKGDIAEGYSVSREKKESFPLTVTSAQKNPTAFYLCASSSPPFEAFFGQGTRLTVV.

The gene calls are TRBV7-2 and TRBJ2-4; TRBD1 aligns across 7 bases. Trimming took 0 bases from V and 13 from J; bases not matched to a gene: 9. The CDR3 is 14 residues long. Germline values: CDR1 SGHTA, CDR2 FQGNSA. CDR3 nucleotide sequence: TGTGCCAGCAGCTTAGCGACCCGACAGGGTAACCAGTACTTC. Residues: CASSLATRQGNQYF.

The V gene is TRBV14, the J gene TRBJ2-3; the D is unclear. Germline V gene lookup returns CDR1 SGHDN and CDR2 FVKESK. CDR3 length: 14 residues. V was shortened by 2 bases and J by 0 bases, with 6 bases between the two germline ends. DNA of the CDR3: TGTGCCAGCAGCCAAAGGGCCAGCACAGATACGCAGTATTTT. Translation gives CASSQRASTDTQYF. Complete variable domain (other parts from reference TRBV14 and TRBJ2-3): EAGVTQFPSHSVIEKGQTVTLRCDPISGHDNLYWYRRVMGKEIKFLLHFVKESKQDESGMPNNRFLAERTGGTYSTLKVQPAELEDSGVYFCASSQRASTDTQYFGPGTRLTVL.

This sequence joins TRBV28 and TRBJ2-1, with 8 positions matching TRBD2. CDR3 length: 13 amino acids. The germline V gene has CDR1 MDHEN and CDR2 SYDVKM. J was trimmed by 7 bases and V by 7 bases; bases with no gene match: 6. The DNA of the CDR3 is TGTGCCAGCACACGGGGGGGCCGGAATGAGCAGTTCTTC. This gives the protein CASTRGGRNEQFF.

J is TRBJ1-3 and V is TRBV2; 9 nucleotides line up with TRBD1. V lost 6 bases to trimming and J lost 0 bases; unmatched junction nucleotides: 6. This CDR3 has 16 amino acids. The V gene's germline CDR1 is SNHLY and CDR2 FYNNEI. CDR3 nucleotide sequence: TGTGCCAGCAGGATTAAACAGGGGGCCTCTGGAAACACCATATATTTT. It codes for CASRIKQGASGNTIYF.